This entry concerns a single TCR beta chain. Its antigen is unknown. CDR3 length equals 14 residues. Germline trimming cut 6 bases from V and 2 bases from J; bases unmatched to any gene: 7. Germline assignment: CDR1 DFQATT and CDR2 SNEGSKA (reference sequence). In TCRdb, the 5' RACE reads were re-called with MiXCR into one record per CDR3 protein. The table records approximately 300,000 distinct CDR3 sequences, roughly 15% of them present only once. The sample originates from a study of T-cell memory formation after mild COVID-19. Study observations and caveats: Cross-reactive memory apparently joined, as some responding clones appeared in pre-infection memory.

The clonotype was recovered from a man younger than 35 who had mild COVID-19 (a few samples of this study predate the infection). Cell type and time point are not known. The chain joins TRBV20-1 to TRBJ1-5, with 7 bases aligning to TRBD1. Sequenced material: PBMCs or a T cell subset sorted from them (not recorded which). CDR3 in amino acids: CSARQGSGNQPQHF. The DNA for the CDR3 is TGCAGTGCAAGACAGGGTTCTGGCAATCAGCCCCAGCATTTT.